The rows below give T cell receptor beta chains drawn from one sample of a study of cytomegalovirus exposure and HLA in healthy donors. Only in-frame clones appear in the TCRdb table, and some are missing; sequencing was by immunoSEQ multiplex PCR. Among around 230,000 clones listed, roughly 82% were seen once. The material sequenced was PBMCs. The receptors derive from a man aged 40-49 years in good health and CMV-seropositive. CDR3s include the opening cysteine and the closing phenylalanine or tryptophan. D genes are given only for firm matches. Where a row states a size, it is once, few, many or the class of an expanded clone; other rows omit it.

>TRBJ2-3|TRBV5-6|12|NA|NA
CASSILGDTQYF
TGTGCCAGCAGCATACTAGGAGATACGCAGTATTTT
>TRBJ1-2|TRBV7-8|17|TRBD1|NA
CASSLYSGTGNWYGYTF
TGTGCCAGCAGCCTATACTCCGGGACAGGGAATTGGTATGGCTACACCTTC
>TRBJ2-3|TRBV4-1|15|NA|NA
CASSQGTVQYDTQYF
TGCGCCAGCAGCCAAGGGACAGTTCAGTACGATACGCAGTATTTT
>TRBJ2-1|TRBV7-9|18|TRBD1|NA
CASSLKGYRTGGFYEQFF
TGTGCCAGCAGCTTAAAGGGGTACCGGACAGGGGGCTTCTATGAGCAGTTCTTC
>TRBJ2-7|TRBV29-1|12|NA|NA
CSVETGRYEQYF
TGCAGCGTTGAGACAGGCCGCTACGAGCAGTACTTC
>TRBJ2-4|TRBV6-6|15|TRBD1|NA
CASRRTGGSKNIQYF
TGTGCCAGCAGGCGGACAGGGGGATCCAAAAACATTCAGTACTTC
>TRBJ1-5|TRBV7-8|15|TRBD1|once
CASSEGQNSNQPQHF
TGTGCCAGCAGCGAGGGACAGAATAGCAATCAGCCCCAGCATTTT
>TRBJ1-4|TRBV5-5|14|NA|few
CASSFTTTNEKLFF
TGTGCCAGCAGCTTCACTACAACTAATGAAAAACTGTTTTTT
>TRBJ2-7|TRBV18|14|TRBD1|NA
CASSPRGLPYEQYF
TGTGCCAGCTCACCAAGGGGGCTCCCCTACGAGCAGTACTTC
>TRBJ1-1|TRBV19|14|TRBD1|NA
CATRDRGGSTEAFF
TGTGCCACCCGGGACAGGGGAGGAAGCACTGAAGCTTTCTTT
>TRBJ2-7|TRBV5-6|12|NA|NA
CASSFRPREQYF
TGTGCCAGCAGCTTCAGGCCGCGCGAGCAGTACTTC
>TRBJ2-3|TRBV15|20|TRBD2|NA
CATSRGASLAGGPGADTQYF
TGTGCCACCAGCAGAGGGGCTTCACTAGCGGGAGGGCCTGGGGCAGATACGCAGTATTTT
>TRBJ1-4|TRBV29-1|13|NA|NA
CSVLLTTNEKLFF
TGCAGCGTACTGCTTACGACTAATGAAAAACTGTTTTTT
>TRBJ2-3|TRBV9|16|NA|NA
CASSVAEGVGTDTQYF
TGTGCCAGCAGCGTAGCGGAGGGAGTGGGCACAGATACGCAGTATTTT
>TRBJ1-2|TRBV7-3|17|NA|NA
CASSLTKRGSGDYGYTF
TGTGCCAGCAGCTTAACAAAAAGGGGGTCAGGGGACTATGGCTACACCTTC
>TRBJ1-6|TRBV5-6|15|NA|few
CASSFLATSDSPLHF
TGTGCCAGCAGCTTCCTTGCCACCTCGGATTCACCCCTCCACTTT
>TRBJ1-5|TRBV19|17|NA|NA
CASSPPRRFRLYQPQHF
TGTGCCAGTAGCCCTCCTAGACGATTTCGCCTCTATCAGCCCCAGCATTTT
>TRBJ2-3|TRBV6-5|15|TRBD2|few
CASSYTPGLLGTQYF
TGTGCCAGCAGTTACACACCGGGACTACTGGGTACGCAGTATTTT
>TRBJ1-4|TRBV19|12|TRBD1|NA
CASRQGWEKLFF
TGTGCCAGCAGACAGGGATGGGAAAAACTGTTTTTT
>TRBJ2-6|TRBV6-6|15|NA|NA
CASRPPGSRANVLTF
TGTGCCAGCAGGCCCCCGGGGTCCAGGGCCAACGTCCTGACTTTC
>TRBJ2-1|TRBV7-7|16|TRBD2|NA
CASSPRLAGEDNEQFF
TGTGCTAGCAGCCCGAGACTAGCGGGAGAGGACAATGAGCAGTTCTTC
>TRBJ2-7|TRBV28|14|NA|NA
CASRQRASLYEQYF
TGTGCCAGCAGGCAGAGAGCGTCCTTGTACGAGCAGTACTTC
>TRBJ1-1|TRBV10-2|17|NA|NA
CASSDLRQVGLNTEAFF
TGCGCCAGCAGTGACTTACGACAGGTCGGATTGAACACTGAAGCTTTCTTT
>TRBJ2-3|TRBV6-6|14|NA|NA
CASSSPPGADTQYF
TGTGCCAGCAGTTCCCCCCCGGGGGCAGATACGCAGTATTTT
>TRBJ1-2|TRBV5-1|14|NA|NA
CASSLVLGADGYTF
TGCGCCAGCAGCTTGGTACTGGGGGCAGATGGCTACACCTTC
>TRBJ2-5|TRBV6-1|15|TRBD1|NA
CASSEVYQGAGTQYF
TGTGCCAGCAGTGAAGTTTATCAGGGGGCAGGGACCCAGTACTTC
>TRBJ1-2|TRBV7-9|13|NA|NA
CASSLELLYGYTF
TGTGCCAGCAGCTTAGAACTTCTCTATGGCTACACCTTC
>TRBJ2-3|TRBV6-1|13|NA|NA
CASTRESTDTQYF
TGTGCCAGCACGAGGGAAAGCACAGATACGCAGTATTTT
>TRBJ2-5|TRBV11-3|14|NA|NA
CASSSNEWQETQYF
TGTGCCAGCAGTTCGAATGAGTGGCAAGAGACCCAGTACTTC
>TRBJ2-1|TRBV6-6|16|TRBD2|NA
CASTGLAGGAYNEQFF
TGTGCCAGCACCGGACTAGCGGGAGGGGCCTACAATGAGCAGTTCTTC
>TRBJ1-2|TRBV6-1|14|NA|few
CASSDGGRSYGYTF
TGTGCCAGCAGTGATGGGGGCAGGTCCTATGGCTACACCTTC
>TRBJ1-2|TRBV6-5|12|NA|NA
CASSLDRNGYTF
TGTGCCAGCAGCCTCGACAGGAACGGCTACACCTTC
>TRBJ2-3|TRBV7-9|15|NA|NA
CASSSGGFYTDTQYF
TGTGCCAGCAGCTCAGGGGGGTTCTACACGGATACGCAGTATTTT
>TRBJ2-1|TRBV19|15|TRBD2|NA
CASTPSGRAYNEQFF
TGTGCCAGTACCCCTAGCGGGAGGGCCTACAATGAGCAGTTCTTC
>TRBJ1-1|TRBV4-2|17|NA|NA
CASSQEGAFGANTEAFF
TGTGCCAGCAGCCAAGAGGGGGCATTCGGGGCGAACACTGAAGCTTTCTTT
>TRBJ2-5|TRBV29-1|12|NA|NA
CSVVWAQETQYF
TGCAGCGTTGTCTGGGCACAAGAGACCCAGTACTTC
>TRBJ2-1|TRBV6-1|14|NA|NA
CASSSNSPNNEQFF
TGTGCCAGCAGTTCCAATTCACCTAACAATGAGCAGTTCTTC
>TRBJ2-2|TRBV10-3|14|NA|NA
CAISERTDTGELFF
TGTGCCATCAGTGAAAGGACTGACACCGGGGAGCTGTTTTTT
>TRBJ1-6|TRBV6-5|15|NA|NA
CASRLGVSYNSPLHF
TGTGCCAGCAGGCTAGGGGTGTCCTATAATTCACCCCTCCACTTT
>TRBJ1-2|TRBV7-9|13|NA|few
CASSLLTGPGYTF
TGTGCCAGCAGCTTATTAACAGGGCCTGGCTACACCTTC
>TRBJ2-5|TRBV6-5|13|NA|few
CASTRFSSGTQYF
TGTGCCAGCACCCGCTTTTCGAGCGGGACCCAGTACTTC
>TRBJ1-5|TRBV4-1|13|NA|NA
CASSQDWRQPQHF
TGCGCCAGCAGCCAAGATTGGAGACAGCCCCAGCATTTT
>TRBJ2-2|TRBV11-2|14|TRBD2|NA
CASSFSGTRRELFF
TGTGCCAGCAGCTTTTCCGGGACTAGAAGGGAGCTGTTTTTT
>TRBJ1-1|TRBV28|19|NA|NA
CASSLNHYRDNRMNTEAFF
TGTGCCAGCAGTTTAAATCACTACCGGGACAATAGGATGAACACTGAAGCTTTCTTT
>TRBJ1-2|TRBV28|13|NA|NA
CASSLVWKNGYTF
TGTGCCAGCAGTCTAGTTTGGAAAAATGGCTACACCTTC
>TRBJ1-5|TRBV18|15|NA|NA
CASSPLQGSNQPQHF
TGTGCCAGCTCACCACTCCAGGGAAGCAATCAGCCCCAGCATTTT
>TRBJ1-2|TRBV10-3|14|TRBD1|NA
CALSPGQGARGYTF
TGTGCCCTAAGTCCGGGACAGGGGGCGAGAGGCTACACCTTC
>TRBJ2-2|TRBV4-1|17|TRBD1|NA
CASSQDRDSSGTGELFF
TGCGCCAGCAGCCAAGATCGGGACAGCAGCGGCACCGGGGAGCTGTTTTTT
>TRBJ2-2|TRBV6-1|15|TRBD2|NA
CASSASSGNTGELFF
TGTGCCAGCAGTGCATCTAGCGGGAACACCGGGGAGCTGTTTTTT
>TRBJ2-7|TRBV5-4|16|NA|NA
CASSLAGSKFSYEQYF
TGTGCCAGCAGCTTGGCCGGGAGTAAGTTCTCCTACGAGCAGTACTTC
>TRBJ2-7|TRBV4-1|15|NA|NA
CASSLGTTSSYEQYF
TGCGCCAGCAGCCTAGGGACAACGAGCTCCTACGAGCAGTACTTC
>TRBJ1-2|TRBV10-3|15|TRBD1|few
CAISEVDRDDYGYTF
TGTGCCATCAGTGAAGTGGACAGGGACGACTATGGCTACACCTTC
>TRBJ2-3|TRBV5-1|18|TRBD2|NA
CASSLSPRLAGVTDTQYF
TGCGCCAGCAGCTTAAGCCCCCGACTAGCGGGAGTTACAGATACGCAGTATTTT
>TRBJ2-7|TRBV27|13|NA|NA
CASSLRSTYEQYF
TGTGCCAGCAGTTTACGCAGTACCTACGAGCAGTACTTC
>TRBJ1-4|TRBV19|15|TRBD1|NA
CASSIRGQGGEKLFF
TGTGCCAGTAGTATAAGGGGACAGGGAGGTGAAAAACTGTTTTTT
>TRBJ1-1|TRBV28|15|TRBD1|NA
CASSLIGTGPTEAFF
TGTGCCAGCAGTTTAATCGGGACAGGGCCCACTGAAGCTTTCTTT
>TRBJ1-2|TRBV18|15|TRBD1|few
CASSPSDRVVWGYTF
TGTGCCAGCTCACCATCCGACAGGGTGGTCTGGGGCTACACCTTC
>TRBJ2-1|TRBV7-6|15|TRBD2|NA
CASSFGGRSYNEQFF
TGTGCCAGCAGCTTTGGCGGGAGGTCCTACAATGAGCAGTTCTTC
>TRBJ1-2|TRBV29-1|11|NA|NA
CSVPGGGGYTF
TGCAGCGTCCCCGGTGGAGGAGGCTACACCTTC